This TCR beta chain was sequenced in a study of T-cell memory formation after mild COVID-19. Study overall: Largely, TCR clusters stayed within a single donor.

In the case of this clonotype: Its antigen is not identified.

Study-level points and caveats: Chiefly within CM and EM were the contracting CD4+ clones; CD8+ ones were within EMRA.

With constant-segment primers, 5'RACE yielded cDNA libraries of TCR alpha and TCR beta that carried sample barcodes and UMIs. In TCRdb, the 5' RACE reads were re-called with MiXCR into one record per CDR3 protein. The sample yields 340,000 or so distinct CDR3 sequences, 10% to 15% seen once. Trimming took 4 bases from V and 4 from J, leaving 19 bases between them. The CDR3 runs 16 residues. CDR1 and CDR2 (germline): MDHEN, SYDVKM. The chain uses TRBV28 and TRBJ1-2; D not certain. The TCR originated in a man younger than 35 who had mild COVID-19 (a few samples of this study predate the infection). Cell type and time point are not known. The specimen was PBMCs or a T cell subset sorted from them (not recorded which). The CDR3 nucleotides read TGTGCCAGCAGTTATCCCCTCTGGGGTCGGACCTATGGCTACACCTTC. This gives the protein CASSYPLWGRTYGYTF.